The present T cell receptor beta chain was sequenced within a study of T-cell memory formation after mild COVID-19 (TCRdb year 2021). Broadly, across the study: TCR sequence clusters from the two donors were found to be largely donor specific. Longitudinal TCRalpha and TCRbeta repertoire sequencing tracked T-cell clones expanding and contracting after mild COVID-19 in a couple of donors. The cohort comprised two young, previously healthy adult volunteers, one female and one male. Summary of the overall study and its limitations: Whether the second-wave clones peaking on day 37 were SARS-CoV-2 specific was not confirmed. Contracting CD4+ clones appeared mostly in the CM and EM memory subsets, whereas CD8+ clones were enriched in EMRA. The study included only a couple of mild cases, and larger cohorts that include severe cases with pre-infection samples were judged to be necessary. Some responding clones were detected in pre-infection memory, which suggested that pre-existing cross-reactive memory T cells had joined the SARS-CoV-2 response. From day 15 to 85, contracting clones showed balanced CD4/CD8 phenotypes, whereas a second wave of clones that expanded from day 15 to 37 leaned towards CD4+.

Sequencing took place on an Illumina NovaSeq 6000. cDNA libraries for TCRalpha and TCRbeta were prepared by 5'RACE using constant-segment primers, with sample barcodes and unique molecular identifiers added. RNA was extracted from every sample with Trizol reagent. Library amplification was performed in two PCR steps, and a second sample barcode and Illumina TruSeq adapters were introduced in the second step. Sequencing of the libraries was done on an Illumina NovaSeq, producing 2 x 150 bp paired-end reads. The study's processing was this. With migec v1.2.7, reads were demultiplexed and then collapsed into UMI-guided consensus sequences. Using mixcr v2.1.11, UMI consensuses were aligned to TRA and TRB V and J templates and then assembled into clonotypes. A clonotype was counted as expanded or contracted only when both edgeR and NoisET called the clonotype significant, with the noise models trained on biological replicates. For edgeR calls, the thresholds were a false discovery rate-adjusted p below 0.01 and a log2 fold-change of 1. As an exploratory analysis of dynamics, PCA with hierarchical clustering was applied to max-normalized trajectories of the 1000 most abundant clonotypes. The CD4 or CD8 phenotype of responding clones was assigned using the separately sequenced CD4+ and CD8+ repertoires. TCRdb reworked the public reads: Q25 trimming with fastp, MiXCR clone assembly, productive beta chains retained. Every CDR3 protein is listed once, alongside the most common genes and DNA of its rows. The V and J calls follow TCRdb's processing rather than the paper's. This sample holds 150,000 to 200,000 distinct CDR3 sequences; about an eighth were observed only once. The ten largest clones add up to approximately 3.6% of the sample.

This clonotype turned up a few times. What antigen it recognizes has not been identified. The junction shows a germline mismatch at one end, possibly a read error. Ficoll-Paque density gradient centrifugation was used to isolate PBMCs. Measured from the cysteine to the phenylalanine, the CDR3 is 14 residues long. Only CDR3 DNA remains: 42 bases, in frame from the first base. CDR1 and CDR2 are read off the germline V gene (reference sequence) as DFQATT and SNEGSKA. Sequencing was done on a sample of PBMCs or a T cell subset sorted from them (not recorded which). The chain is assembled from TRBV20-1 and TRBJ2-3; TRBD2 fits 9 bases in the junction. The sequence was obtained from a man between 18 and 29 years old who had mild COVID-19 (a few samples of this study predate the infection). The sample titles of this study are shuffled in the database, so cell type and time point are left out; the donor was told from shared clones. The CDR3 reads as follows: CSARAGGTTDTQYF. The sequenced DNA: TGCAGTGCGAGAGCGGGGGGTACGACAGATACGCAGTATTTT.